This entry features one T cell receptor beta chain sequence. Its antigen is unknown. This CDR3 is also generated by other DNA sequences in the sample. The data belong to a study of beta chain features in type 1 diabetes. The investigators reverse transcribed all of the isolated RNA, so they sequenced expressed TCRB transcripts. Sequenced by immunoSEQ multiplex PCR; TCRdb stores in-frame clones only, minus some. The data hold around 650,000 clones, with about an eighth observed a single time. Whole-study findings and limits: The study found moderately but significantly shorter TCRB CDR3s in all four CD4+ subsets of Type 1 diabetes patients.

From germline, CDR1 is GTSNPN and CDR2 SVGIG (reference sequence). The CDR3 length is 13 residues. V lost 3 bases and J lost 4, with 12 bases in between. This TCR came from a man aged 25-45 years with type 1 diabetes. The chain links TRBV30 to TRBJ2-5; D possibly uses TRBD1 or TRBD2 (6 bases each). The material sequenced was naive CD4+ T cells from blood. The CDR3 DNA reads TGTGCCTGGAGCGATGGGGGGCGAGAGACCCAGTACTTC. Residues: CAWSDGGRETQYF.